This T cell receptor beta chain was obtained from a study of T cells in Graves' hyperthyroidism and ophthalmopathy. The CDR3 has 10 amino acids. CDR1 is MGHDK, CDR2 SYGVNS, per germline. V was pared by 0 bases and J by 7 bases, with 0 bases between. Clinical symptoms, serum thyroxine and TRAb, thyroid ultrasound and orbital computed tomography were used for the diagnoses. Researchers took RNA transcripts and amplified the TCR beta CDR3 regions from them. Initially, a first-round RT-PCR of the TCR CDR3 employed the HTBI primer set. TCRdb called the multiplex PCR reads again in MiXCR, with one record for every CDR3 protein. The table has a few hundred thousand distinct CDR3 sequences, just over 45% seen once.

What was sequenced was peripheral blood or thyroid tissue (not recorded which). The source is a woman aged 18-35 years with Graves' hyperthyroidism. The chain has TRBV25-1 and TRBJ1-2; no firm D call. The CDR3 spells CASSEYGYTF. CDR3 sequence (DNA): TGTGCCAGCAGTGAATATGGCTACACCTTC.